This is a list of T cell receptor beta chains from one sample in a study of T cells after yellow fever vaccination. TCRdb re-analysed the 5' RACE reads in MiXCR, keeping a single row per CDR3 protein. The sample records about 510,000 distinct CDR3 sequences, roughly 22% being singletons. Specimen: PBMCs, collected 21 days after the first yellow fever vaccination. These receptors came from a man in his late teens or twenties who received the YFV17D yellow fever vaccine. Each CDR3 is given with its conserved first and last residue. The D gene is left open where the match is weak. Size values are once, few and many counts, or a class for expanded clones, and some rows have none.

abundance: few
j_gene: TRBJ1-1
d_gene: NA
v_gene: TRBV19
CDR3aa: CASSIGQGIMNTEAFF
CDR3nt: TGTGCCAGTAGTATCGGCCAGGGGATCATGAACACTGAAGCTTTCTTT

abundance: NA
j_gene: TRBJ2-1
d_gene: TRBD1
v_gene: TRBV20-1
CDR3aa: CSARVPGQGAGEQFF
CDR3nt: TGCAGTGCTAGAGTGCCGGGACAGGGGGCTGGCGAGCAGTTCTTC

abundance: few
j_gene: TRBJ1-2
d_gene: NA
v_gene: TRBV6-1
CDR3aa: CASSLTISYYGYTF
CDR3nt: TGTGCCAGCTCCTTAACCATTTCGTACTATGGCTACACCTTC

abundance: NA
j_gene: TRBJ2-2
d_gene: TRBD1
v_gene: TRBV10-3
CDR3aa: CAISAQGAGGTGELFF
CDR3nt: TGTGCCATCAGCGCACAGGGGGCTGGTGGCACCGGGGAGCTGTTTTTT

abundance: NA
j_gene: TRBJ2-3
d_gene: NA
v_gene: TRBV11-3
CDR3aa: CASSLRALEGDTQYF
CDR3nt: TGTGCCAGCAGCTTACGGGCCCTGGAGGGAGATACGCAGTATTTT

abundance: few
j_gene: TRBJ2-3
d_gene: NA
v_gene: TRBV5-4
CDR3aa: CASSFPSGRSTDTQYF
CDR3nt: TGTGCCAGCAGCTTTCCAAGCGGGCGTAGCACAGATACGCAGTATTTT

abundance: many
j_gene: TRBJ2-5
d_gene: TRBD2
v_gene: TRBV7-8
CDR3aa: CASSRPTSGVETQYF
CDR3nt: TGTGCCAGCAGCCGCCCGACTAGCGGGGTGGAGACCCAGTACTTC

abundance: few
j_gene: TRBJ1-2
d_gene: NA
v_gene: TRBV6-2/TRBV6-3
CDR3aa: CASSYASPLEGYTF
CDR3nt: TGTGCCAGCAGTTACGCTTCCCCCCTGGAGGGCTACACCTTC

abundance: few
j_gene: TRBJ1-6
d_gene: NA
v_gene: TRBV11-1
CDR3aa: CASSPTDSPLHF
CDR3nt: TGTGCCAGCAGTCCCACGGATTCACCCCTCCACTTT

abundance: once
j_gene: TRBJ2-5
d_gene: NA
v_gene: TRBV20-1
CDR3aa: CSATRGQSQETQYF
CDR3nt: TGCAGTGCTACAAGAGGACAGTCCCAAGAGACCCAGTACTTC

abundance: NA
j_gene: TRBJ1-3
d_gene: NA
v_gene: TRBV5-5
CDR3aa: CASSGGLSAGNTIYF
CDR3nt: TGTGCCAGCAGTGGGGGTTTAAGCGCTGGAAACACCATATATTTT

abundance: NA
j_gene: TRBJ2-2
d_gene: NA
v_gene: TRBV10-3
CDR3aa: CAISEINTGELFF
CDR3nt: TGTGCCATCAGTGAGATTAACACCGGGGAGCTGTTTTTT

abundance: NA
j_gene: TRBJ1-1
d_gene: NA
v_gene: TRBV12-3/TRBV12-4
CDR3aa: CASSSSRGWGTEAFF
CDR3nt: TGTGCCAGCAGCTCCTCTAGGGGTTGGGGAACTGAAGCTTTCTTT

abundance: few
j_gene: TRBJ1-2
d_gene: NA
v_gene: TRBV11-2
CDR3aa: CASTPGYYGYTF
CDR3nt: TGTGCCAGCACCCCAGGGTACTATGGCTACACCTTC

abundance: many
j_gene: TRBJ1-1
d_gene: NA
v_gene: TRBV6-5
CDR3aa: CASSYSRGTEAFF
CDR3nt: TGTGCCAGCAGTTACTCGAGGGGTACTGAAGCTTTCTTT

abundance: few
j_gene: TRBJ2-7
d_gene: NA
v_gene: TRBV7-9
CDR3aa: CASSLLSGTEQYF
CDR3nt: TGTGCCAGCAGCTTATTATCAGGGACCGAGCAGTACTTC

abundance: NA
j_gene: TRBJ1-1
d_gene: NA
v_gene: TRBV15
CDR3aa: CATSREGGGTEAFF
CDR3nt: TGTGCCACCAGCAGAGAAGGAGGGGGCACTGAAGCTTTCTTT

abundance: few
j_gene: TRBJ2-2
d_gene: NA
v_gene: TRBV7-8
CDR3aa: CASSFARSLRSYTGELFF
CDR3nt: TGTGCCAGCAGCTTCGCCCGGAGCCTTAGGTCATACACCGGGGAGCTGTTTTTT

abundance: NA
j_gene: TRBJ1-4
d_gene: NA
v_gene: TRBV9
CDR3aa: CASSVGRHNEKLFF
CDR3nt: TGTGCCAGCAGCGTGGGACGGCATAATGAAAAACTGTTTTTT

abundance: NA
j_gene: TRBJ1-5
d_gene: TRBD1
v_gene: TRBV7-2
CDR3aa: CASSLYWDRAGNQPQHF
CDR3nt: TGTGCCAGCAGCTTATATTGGGACAGGGCCGGCAATCAGCCCCAGCATTTT

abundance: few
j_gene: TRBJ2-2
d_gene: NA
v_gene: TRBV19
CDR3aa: CASSIIGGTGELFF
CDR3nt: TGTGCCAGTAGTATTATTGGAGGGACCGGGGAGCTGTTTTTT

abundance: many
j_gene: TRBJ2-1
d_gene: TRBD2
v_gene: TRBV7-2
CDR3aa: CASRPLSGGGYNEQFF
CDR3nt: TGTGCCAGCAGACCCCTCAGCGGGGGCGGCTACAATGAGCAGTTCTTC

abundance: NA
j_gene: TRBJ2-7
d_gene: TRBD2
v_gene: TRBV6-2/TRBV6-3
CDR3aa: CASRTAGGTYEQYF
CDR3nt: TGTGCCAGCAGGACAGCGGGGGGAACCTACGAGCAGTACTTC

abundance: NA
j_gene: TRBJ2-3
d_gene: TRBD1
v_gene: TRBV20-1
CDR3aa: CSARVGTGPTDTQYF
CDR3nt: TGCAGTGCTAGAGTTGGGACAGGGCCGACAGATACGCAGTATTTT

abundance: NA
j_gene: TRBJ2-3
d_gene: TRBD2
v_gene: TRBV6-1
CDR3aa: CASSKLAGATDTQYF
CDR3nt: TGTGCCAGCAGTAAACTAGCGGGGGCCACAGATACGCAGTATTTT

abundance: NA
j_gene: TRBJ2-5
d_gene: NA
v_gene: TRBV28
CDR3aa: CASSHKTRTGNRETQYF
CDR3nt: TGTGCCAGCAGTCATAAAACAAGGACGGGGAATCGAGAGACCCAGTACTTC

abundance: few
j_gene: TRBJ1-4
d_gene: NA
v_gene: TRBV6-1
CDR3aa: CASSEPPGGRGEKLFF
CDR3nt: TGTGCCAGCAGTGAACCGCCCGGGGGAAGGGGTGAAAAACTGTTTTTT

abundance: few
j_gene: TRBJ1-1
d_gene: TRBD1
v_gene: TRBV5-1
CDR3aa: CASSIGQGAQTEAFF
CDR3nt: TGCGCCAGCAGCATAGGACAGGGGGCGCAAACTGAAGCTTTCTTT

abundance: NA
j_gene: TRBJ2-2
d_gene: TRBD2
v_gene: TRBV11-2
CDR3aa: CASSLFGTSGAESGELFF
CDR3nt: TGTGCCAGCAGCCTATTCGGGACTAGCGGGGCCGAATCCGGGGAGCTGTTTTTT

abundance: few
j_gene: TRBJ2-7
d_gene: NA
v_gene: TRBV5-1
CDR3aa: CASSSTVEQYF
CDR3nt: TGCGCCAGCAGTTCTACGGTCGAGCAGTACTTC

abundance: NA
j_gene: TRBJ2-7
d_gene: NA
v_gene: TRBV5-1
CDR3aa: CASSLASGRSSYEQYF
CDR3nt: TGCGCCAGCAGCTTGGCCTCGGGACGGAGCTCCTACGAGCAGTACTTC

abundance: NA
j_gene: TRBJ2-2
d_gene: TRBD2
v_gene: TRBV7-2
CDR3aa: CASSLVGLAGGTGELFF
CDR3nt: TGTGCCAGCAGCTTAGTGGGTCTAGCGGGGGGCACCGGGGAGCTGTTTTTT

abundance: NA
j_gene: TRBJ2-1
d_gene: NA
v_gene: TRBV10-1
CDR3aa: CASSGGDTSSYNEQFF
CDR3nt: TGCGCCAGCAGTGGAGGGGACACCAGCTCCTACAATGAGCAGTTCTTC

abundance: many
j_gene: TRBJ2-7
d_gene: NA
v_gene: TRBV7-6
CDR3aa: CASSFGVGTYEQYF
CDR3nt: TGTGCCAGCAGCTTCGGGGTGGGGACCTACGAGCAGTACTTC

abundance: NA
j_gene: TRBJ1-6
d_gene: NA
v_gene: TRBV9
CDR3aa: CASSTTPRANMSPLHF
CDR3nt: TGTGCCAGCAGCACCACGCCTCGGGCGAATATGTCACCCCTCCACTTT

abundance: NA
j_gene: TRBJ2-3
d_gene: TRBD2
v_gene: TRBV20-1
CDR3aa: CSARDPSGNTDTQYF
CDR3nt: TGCAGTGCTAGAGACCCTAGCGGGAACACAGATACGCAGTATTTT

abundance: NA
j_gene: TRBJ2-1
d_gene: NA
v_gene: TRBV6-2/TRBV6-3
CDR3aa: CASSGLSSYNEQFF
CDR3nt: TGTGCCAGCTCGGGGCTGTCCTCCTACAATGAGCAGTTCTTC

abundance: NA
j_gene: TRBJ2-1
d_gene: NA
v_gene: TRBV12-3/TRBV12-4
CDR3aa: CASSPQSGELHEQFF
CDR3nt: TGTGCCAGCAGTCCCCAGAGTGGGGAACTGCATGAGCAGTTCTTC

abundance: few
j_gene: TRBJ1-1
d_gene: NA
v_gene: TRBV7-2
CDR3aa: CASSLQGRMNTEAFF
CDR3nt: TGTGCCAGCAGCTTACAGGGCAGAATGAACACTGAAGCTTTCTTT

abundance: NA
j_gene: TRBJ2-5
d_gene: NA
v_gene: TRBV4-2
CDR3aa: CVSSEPLRTQYF
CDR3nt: TGTGTCAGCAGCGAACCGTTGAGGACCCAGTACTTC

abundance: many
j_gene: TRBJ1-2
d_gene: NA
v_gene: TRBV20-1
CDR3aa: CSAWAGDGYTF
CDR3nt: TGCAGTGCATGGGCCGGGGATGGCTACACCTTC

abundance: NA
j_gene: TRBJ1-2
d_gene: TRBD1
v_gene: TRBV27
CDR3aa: CASSMQPTGDDYGYTF
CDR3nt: TGTGCCAGCAGTATGCAACCAACAGGGGACGACTATGGCTACACCTTC

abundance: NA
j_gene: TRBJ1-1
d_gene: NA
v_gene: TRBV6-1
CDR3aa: CASSVQGPTEAFF
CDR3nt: TGTGCCAGCAGTGTACAGGGTCCCACTGAAGCTTTCTTT

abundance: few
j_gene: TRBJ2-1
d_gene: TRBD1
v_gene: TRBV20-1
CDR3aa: CSAPRGDRAVDEQFF
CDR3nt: TGCAGTGCTCCTAGGGGGGACAGGGCGGTGGATGAGCAGTTCTTC

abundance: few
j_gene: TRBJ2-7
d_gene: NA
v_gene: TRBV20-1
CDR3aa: CSARDPAGFSDEQYF
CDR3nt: TGCAGTGCTAGAGATCCCGCAGGGTTCAGCGACGAGCAGTACTTC

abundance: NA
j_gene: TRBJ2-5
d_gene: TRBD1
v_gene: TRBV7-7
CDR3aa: CASSLAPTGKGETQYF
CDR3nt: TGTGCCAGCAGCTTAGCTCCGACAGGGAAAGGGGAGACCCAGTACTTC